These 6 T cell receptor beta chains share one sample of origin, sequenced in a study of cytomegalovirus exposure and HLA in healthy donors. Profiled with immunoSEQ multiplex PCR; TCRdb holds only in-frame clones, not every one. The sample holds approximately 210,000 clones, 88% seen once. The material sequenced was PBMCs. The receptors shown here come from a young woman in good health and CMV-seronegative.

The V gene is TRBV27, the J gene TRBJ1-1; TRBD1 matches 9 bases. From germline, CDR1 is MNHEY and CDR2 SMNVEV (reference sequence). V lost 5 bases and J lost 1; bases outside the gene matches: 8. CDR3 size: 16 residues. DNA for the CDR3: TGTGCCAGCAGTCCGGGACAGGGTTTGGAGAACACTGAAGCTTTCTTT. Its translation is CASSPGQGLENTEAFF.

This chain connects TRBV28 to TRBJ1-1; TRBD1 might be the D (5 bases). Trimming removed 6 bases from V and 6 bases from J, with 20 bases in between. The germline gives CDR1 MDHEN, CDR2 SYDVKM. The length of the CDR3 is 15 residues. In DNA, the CDR3 is TGTGCCAGCAGACGGGGGGAAGTTTTCTACTCTGAAGCTTTCTTT. It translates to CASRRGEVFYSEAFF. Full variable domain (remainder filled in from reference TRBV28 and TRBJ1-1): DVKVTQSSRYLVKRTGEKVFLECVQDMDHENMFWYRQDPGLGLRLIYFSYDVKMKEKGDIPEGYSVSREKKERFSLILESASTNQTSMYLCASRRGEVFYSEAFFGQGTRLTVV.

In regard to this clone: The same CDR3 is also encoded by other DNA sequences in this sample. This rearrangement joins TRBV5-6 to TRBJ2-3; 11 bases align to TRBD2. CDR3 size: 16 residues. The V segment lost 6 bases and the J segment 11 bases; nucleotides outside the gene matches: 17. Germline CDR1 and CDR2: SGHDT and YYEEEE. The CDR3 bases are TGTGCCAGCACCTCAGGACTAGCGGGCATAACGGACGGGCAGTATTTT. Protein: CASTSGLAGITDGQYF.

The chain has TRBV28 and TRBJ2-3; D gene unclear. Trimming cost V 4 bases and J 1 base, with 6 bases left between them. Germline CDR1 reads MDHEN; CDR2 reads SYDVKM. The CDR3 spans 13 residues. The DNA of the CDR3 is TGTGCCAGCAGTTCCCCTGGCACAGATACGCAGTATTTT. It specifies CASSSPGTDTQYF.

This clone appeared many times. The chain combines TRBV6-1 with TRBJ1-4, with TRBD1 matching over 10 bases. Trimming removed 5 bases from V and 8 bases from J; junction bases left unmatched: 5. CDR3 length equals 14 residues. Germline CDR1 MNHNS, CDR2 SASEGT. The DNA for the CDR3 is TGTGCCAGCAGTCTAGGGACAGGGGTCGAAAAACTGTTTTTT. Amino acid sequence: CASSLGTGVEKLFF.

This rearrangement joins TRBV7-9 to TRBJ2-7; D uncertain. The CDR3 consists of 13 residues. The V end lost 1 base, the J end lost 5 bases, and 9 bases lay between the germline ends. Germline values: CDR1 SEHNR, CDR2 FQNEAQ (reference sequence). The CDR3 here is CASSLGRGDEQYF. The CDR3 region has the DNA TGTGCCAGCAGCTTAGGTCGAGGCGACGAGCAGTACTTC.